These 10 T cell receptor beta chains were sequenced from one sample in a study of blood T cells in healthy people across ages. Then a second PCR, running roughly 6 to 11 cycles, was carried out with a sample-barcoded 5' primer and a J-beta primer mix. TCRdb ran MiXCR on the 5' RACE reads and lists one entry per CDR3 protein. This sample yields around 1,100,000 distinct CDR3 sequences, of which 35% to 40% are seen a single time; about an eighth belongs to the top ten. Sequenced input: blood. Every receptor here comes from a man in his late teens or twenties in good health.

The DNA for the CDR3 is TGTGCCAGCAGCCAAGAACGGAGTCTTTGGGGCAGGGATAGCAATCAGCCCCAGCATTTT. Translating gives CASSQERSLWGRDSNQPQHF. This chain connects TRBV14 to TRBJ1-5, with D possibly matching TRBD1 (5 bases). The CDR3 loop spans 20 amino acids. V was cut by 0 bases and J by 0 bases, with 21 bases left in between. CDR1 is SGHDN, CDR2 FVKESK, per germline.

This clonotype was detected only a few times. The chain uses TRBV20-1 and TRBJ1-2, with D unresolved. CDR3 length: 13 residues. Germline V gene data show CDR1 as DFQATT and CDR2 as SNEGSKA (reference sequence). V was clipped by 0 bases and J by 6 bases, with 11 bases between them. The CDR3 nucleotides read TGCAGTGCTAGAGAGGACCTTTTGCATGGCTACACCTTC. This translates into CSAREDLLHGYTF.

The chain has TRBV7-2 and TRBJ2-3; 8 nucleotides match TRBD2. V dropped 2 bases and J dropped 1; count of bases not matched to a gene: 8. Per the germline V gene, CDR1 is SGHTA and CDR2 is FQGNSA. The CDR3 spans 17 residues. In DNA, the CDR3 is TGTGCCAGCAGCTTAACGGGGGGGCCTGTGGGCACAGATACGCAGTATTTT. Protein sequence: CASSLTGGPVGTDTQYF.

This clonotype was picked up a small number of times. The chain couples TRBV4-3 to TRBJ2-1, with D possibly TRBD2 on 5 matching bases. CDR1 and CDR2 (germline): LGHNA, YSLEER. The length of the CDR3 is 17 residues. V shed 4 bases and J shed 1 base, with 17 bases lying between them. CDR3 nucleotides: TGCGCCAGCAGCCCCCTCGGGGTCACGGGGTCCTACAATGAGCAGTTCTTC. Translation: CASSPLGVTGSYNEQFF.

The chain uses TRBV20-1 and TRBJ2-1; D call uncertain. The V gene's germline CDR1 is DFQATT and CDR2 SNEGSKA (reference sequence). V was trimmed by 5 bases and J by 12 bases, leaving 14 bases between them. CDR3 length: 11 amino acids. The CDR3 loop reads CSAQDLTGQFF. CDR3 DNA sequence: TGCAGTGCTCAGGACCTCACGGGGCAGTTCTTC.

V usage is TRBV5-1 and J usage is TRBJ1-1; weak D call: TRBD1 (6 bases). Germline CDR1 SGHRS, CDR2 YFSETQ. The CDR3 totals 17 residues. With 0 bases removed from V and 3 bases from J, the gap between germline ends came to 18 bases. For the CDR3, the DNA is TGCGCCAGCAGCTTGGAGAGGGGGTCGGGTTTGGACACTGAAGCTTTCTTT. Encoded protein: CASSLERGSGLDTEAFF. Complete variable domain (other parts from reference TRBV5-1 and TRBJ1-1): KAGVTQTPRYLIKTRGQQVTLSCSPISGHRSVSWYQQTPGQGLQFLFEYFSETQRNKGNFPGRFSGRQFSNSRSEMNVSTLELGDSALYLCASSLERGSGLDTEAFFGQGTRLTVV.

J is TRBJ2-3 and V is TRBV5-1; 8 bases are shared with TRBD1. Germline CDR1 reads SGHRS; CDR2 reads YFSETQ. J was trimmed by 3 bases and V by 0 bases; bases with no gene match: 6. The CDR3 runs 16 residues. The CDR3 DNA reads as TGCGCCAGCAGCTTGGATACAGGGGGATTGACAGATACGCAGTATTTT. Protein product: CASSLDTGGLTDTQYF.

This clonotype was detected once. This chain connects TRBV6-2 or TRBV6-3 to TRBJ2-5; TRBD1 agrees at 9 bases. The closer fit of TRBJ2-1 to the DNA end suggests the J call may be wrong. The length of the CDR3 is 17 residues. From germline, CDR1 is MNHEY and CDR2 SVGEGT. The CDR3 is CASTLKRGTGSQETQFF. CDR3 nucleotides: TGTGCCAGCACCTTAAAACGCGGGACAGGGAGCCAAGAGACCCAGTTCTTC.

This rearrangement joins TRBV20-1 to TRBJ1-3; D is unresolved. From germline, CDR1 is DFQATT and CDR2 SNEGSKA (reference sequence). V was pared by 0 bases and J by 0 bases, with 9 bases between. The CDR3 runs to 15 residues. CDR3 nucleotides: TGCAGTGCTAGAGATTTGAGGGACTCTGGAAACACCATATATTTT. Translating it yields CSARDLRDSGNTIYF.

The sample holds a few counts of this clonotype. The chain employs TRBV20-1 and TRBJ2-5; TRBD1 matches 8 bases. The germline V gene encodes CDR1 DFQATT and CDR2 SNEGSKA (reference sequence). There are 13 residues in the CDR3. J gave up 3 bases and V 4 bases, and 4 bases lay outside the gene matches. CDR3 sequence reads: CSANGQGKETQYF. CDR3 DNA sequence: TGCAGTGCTAACGGACAGGGTAAAGAGACCCAGTACTTC.